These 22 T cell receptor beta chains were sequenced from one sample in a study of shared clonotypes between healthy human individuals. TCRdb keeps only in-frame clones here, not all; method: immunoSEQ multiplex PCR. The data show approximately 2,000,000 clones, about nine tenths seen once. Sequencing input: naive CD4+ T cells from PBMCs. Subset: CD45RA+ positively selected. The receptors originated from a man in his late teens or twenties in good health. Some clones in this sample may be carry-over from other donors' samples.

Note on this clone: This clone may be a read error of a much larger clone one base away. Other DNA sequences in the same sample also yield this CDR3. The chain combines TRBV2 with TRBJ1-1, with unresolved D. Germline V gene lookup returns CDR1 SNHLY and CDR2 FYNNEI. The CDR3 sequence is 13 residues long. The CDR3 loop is CASSEGRNTEAFF. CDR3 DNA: TGTGCCAGCAGCGAAGGGAGGAACACTGAAGCTTTCTTT.

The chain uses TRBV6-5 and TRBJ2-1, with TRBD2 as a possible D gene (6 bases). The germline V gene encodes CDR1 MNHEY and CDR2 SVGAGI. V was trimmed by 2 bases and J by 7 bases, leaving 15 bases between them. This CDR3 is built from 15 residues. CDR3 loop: CASSYHETSNNEQFF. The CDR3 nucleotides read TGTGCCAGCAGTTACCACGAGACTAGTAATAATGAGCAGTTCTTC.

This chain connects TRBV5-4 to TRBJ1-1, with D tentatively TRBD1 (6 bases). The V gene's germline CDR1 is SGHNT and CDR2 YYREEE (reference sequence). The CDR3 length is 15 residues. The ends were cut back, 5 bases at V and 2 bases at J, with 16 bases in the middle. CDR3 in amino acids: CASRVRGAGNTEAFF. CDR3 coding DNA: TGTGCCAGCAGAGTAAGGGGGGCGGGCAACACTGAAGCTTTCTTT.

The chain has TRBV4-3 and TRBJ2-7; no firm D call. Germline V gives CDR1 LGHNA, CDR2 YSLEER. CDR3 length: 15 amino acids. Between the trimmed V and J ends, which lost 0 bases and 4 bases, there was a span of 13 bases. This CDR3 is CASSQDGSMIYEQYF. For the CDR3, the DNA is TGCGCCAGCAGCCAAGATGGGTCGATGATTTACGAGCAGTACTTC.

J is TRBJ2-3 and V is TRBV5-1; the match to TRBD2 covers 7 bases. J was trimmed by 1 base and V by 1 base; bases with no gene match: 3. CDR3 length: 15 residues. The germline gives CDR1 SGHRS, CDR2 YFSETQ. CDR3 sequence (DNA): TGCGCCAGCAGCTTGACTAGCGCTGGCACAGATACGCAGTATTTT. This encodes CASSLTSAGTDTQYF.

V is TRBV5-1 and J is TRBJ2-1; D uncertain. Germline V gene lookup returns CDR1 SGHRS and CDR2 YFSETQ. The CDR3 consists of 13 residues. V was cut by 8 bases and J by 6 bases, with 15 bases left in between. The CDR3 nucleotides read TGCGCCAGTGCGTATGAGAGATTCAATGAGCAGTTCTTC. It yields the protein CASAYERFNEQFF.

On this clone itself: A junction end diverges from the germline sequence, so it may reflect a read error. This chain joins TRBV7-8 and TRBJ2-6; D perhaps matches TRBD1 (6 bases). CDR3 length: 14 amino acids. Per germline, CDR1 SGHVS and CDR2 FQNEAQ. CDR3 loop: CASSLQPGANVLTF. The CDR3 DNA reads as TGTGCCAGCAGCTTACAACCAGGGGCTAACGTCCTGACTTTC.

CDR3 amino acids: CASSQVWAGEWAYNEQFF. CDR3 DNA: TGTGCCAGCAGCCAAGTCTGGGCGGGAGAATGGGCCTACAATGAGCAGTTCTTC. The gene calls are TRBV14 and TRBJ2-1; 7 bases map to TRBD2. Germline V gene sequence: CDR1 SGHDN, CDR2 FVKESK. Unmatched junction bases numbered 11, after V lost 1 base and J lost 2 bases. The CDR3 totals 18 residues.

The CDR3 region is CAWSPLGVRDEQFF. The DNA of the CDR3 is TGTGCCTGGAGCCCTCTAGGGGTACGCGATGAGCAGTTCTTC. The chain is built from TRBV30 and TRBJ2-1; weak D call: TRBD1 (5 bases). This CDR3 comprises 14 residues. Germline CDR1 GTSNPN, CDR2 SVGIG (reference sequence). V lost 3 bases, J lost 8 bases, and 17 bases lay in between. The whole variable domain, filled in from reference TRBV30 and TRBJ2-1, reads SQTIHQWPATLVQPVGSPLSLECTVEGTSNPNLYWYRQAAGRGLQLLFYSVGIGQISSEVPQNLSASRPQDRQFILSSKKLLLSDSGFYLCAWSPLGVRDEQFFGPGTRLTVL.

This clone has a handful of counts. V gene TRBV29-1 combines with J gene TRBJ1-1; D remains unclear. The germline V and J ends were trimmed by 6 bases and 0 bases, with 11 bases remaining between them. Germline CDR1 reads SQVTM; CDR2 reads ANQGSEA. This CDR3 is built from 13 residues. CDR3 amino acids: CSVLRLLNTEAFF. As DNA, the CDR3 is TGCAGCGTGCTTCGCCTCCTGAACACTGAAGCTTTCTTT. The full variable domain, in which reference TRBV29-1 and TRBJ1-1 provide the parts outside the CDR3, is SAVISQKPSRDICQRGTSLTIQCQVDSQVTMMFWYRQQPGQSLTLIATANQGSEATYESGFVIDKFPISRPNLTFSTLTVSNMSPEDSSIYLCSVLRLLNTEAFFGQGTRLTVV.

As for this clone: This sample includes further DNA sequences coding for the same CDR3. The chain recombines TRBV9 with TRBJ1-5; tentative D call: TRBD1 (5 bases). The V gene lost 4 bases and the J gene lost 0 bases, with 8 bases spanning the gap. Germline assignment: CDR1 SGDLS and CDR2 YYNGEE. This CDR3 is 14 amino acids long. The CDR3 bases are TGTGCCAGCAGCCCGGGGCCTAGCAATCAGCCCCAGCATTTT. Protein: CASSPGPSNQPQHF. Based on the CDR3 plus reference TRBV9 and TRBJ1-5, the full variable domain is DSGVTQTPKHLITATGQRVTLRCSPRSGDLSVYWYQQSLDQGLQFLIQYYNGEERAKGNILERFSAQQFPDLHSELNLSSLELGDSALYFCASSPGPSNQPQHFGDGTRLSIL.

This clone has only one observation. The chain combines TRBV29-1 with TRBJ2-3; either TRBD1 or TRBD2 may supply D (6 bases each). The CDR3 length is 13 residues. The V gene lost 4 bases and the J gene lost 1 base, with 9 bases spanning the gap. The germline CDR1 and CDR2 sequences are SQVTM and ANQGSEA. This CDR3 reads CSVAGEGTDTQYF. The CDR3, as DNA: TGCAGCGTTGCAGGGGAGGGCACAGATACGCAGTATTTT.

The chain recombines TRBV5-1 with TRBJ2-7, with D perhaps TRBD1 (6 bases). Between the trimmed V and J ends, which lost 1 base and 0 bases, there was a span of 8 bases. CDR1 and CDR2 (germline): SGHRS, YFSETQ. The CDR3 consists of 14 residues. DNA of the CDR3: TGCGCCAGCAGCTTGAACAGGGACTCCTACGAGCAGTACTTC. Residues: CASSLNRDSYEQYF.

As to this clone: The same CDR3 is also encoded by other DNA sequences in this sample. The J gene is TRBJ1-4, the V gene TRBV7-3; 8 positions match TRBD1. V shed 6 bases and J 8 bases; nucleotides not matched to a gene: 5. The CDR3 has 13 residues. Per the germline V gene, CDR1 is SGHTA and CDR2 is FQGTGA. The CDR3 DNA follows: TGTGCCAGCAGTCGTGGACAGGGCGAAAAACTGTTTTTT. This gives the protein CASSRGQGEKLFF.

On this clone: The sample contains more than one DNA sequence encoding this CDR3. The CDR3 is CASSSGSTDTQYF. CDR3 sequence (DNA): TGCGCCAGCAGCTCCGGGAGCACAGATACGCAGTATTTT. This sequence joins TRBV5-1 and TRBJ2-3; D is uncertain. Trimming left V 3 bases short and J 0 bases short, with 5 bases between. The germline gives CDR1 SGHRS, CDR2 YFSETQ. CDR3 size: 13 residues.

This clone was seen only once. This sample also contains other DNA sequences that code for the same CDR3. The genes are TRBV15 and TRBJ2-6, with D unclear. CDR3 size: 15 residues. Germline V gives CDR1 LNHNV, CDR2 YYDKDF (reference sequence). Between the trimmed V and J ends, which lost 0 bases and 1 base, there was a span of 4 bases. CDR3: CATSREGSGANVLTF. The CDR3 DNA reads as TGTGCCACCAGCAGAGAGGGGTCTGGGGCCAACGTCCTGACTTTC.

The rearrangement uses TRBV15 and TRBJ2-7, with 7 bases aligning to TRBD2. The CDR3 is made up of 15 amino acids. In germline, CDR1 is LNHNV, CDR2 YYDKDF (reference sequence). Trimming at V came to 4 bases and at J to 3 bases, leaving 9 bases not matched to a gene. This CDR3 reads CATSKLRTRGYEQYF. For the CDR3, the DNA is TGTGCCACCAGCAAACTTCGGACTAGAGGCTACGAGCAGTACTTC.

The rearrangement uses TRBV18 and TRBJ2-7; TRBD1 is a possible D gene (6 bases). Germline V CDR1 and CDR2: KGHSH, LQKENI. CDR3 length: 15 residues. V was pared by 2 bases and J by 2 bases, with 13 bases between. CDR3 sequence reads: CASSPAPDSAYEQYF. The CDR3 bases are TGTGCCAGCTCACCAGCGCCGGACAGCGCCTACGAGCAGTACTTC.

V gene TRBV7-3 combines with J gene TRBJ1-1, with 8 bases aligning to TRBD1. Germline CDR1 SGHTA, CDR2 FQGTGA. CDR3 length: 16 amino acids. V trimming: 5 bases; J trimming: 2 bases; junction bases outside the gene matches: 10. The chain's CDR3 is CASSPDRVLSNTEAFF. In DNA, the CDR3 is TGTGCCAGCAGCCCGGACAGGGTACTCTCCAACACTGAAGCTTTCTTT.

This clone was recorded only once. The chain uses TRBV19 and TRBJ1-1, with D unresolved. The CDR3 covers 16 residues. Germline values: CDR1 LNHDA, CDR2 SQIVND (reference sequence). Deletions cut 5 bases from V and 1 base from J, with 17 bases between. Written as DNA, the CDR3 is TGTGCCAGTAGTCTTGGCGGCGGCAGGACGAACACTGAAGCTTTCTTT. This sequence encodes CASSLGGGRTNTEAFF.

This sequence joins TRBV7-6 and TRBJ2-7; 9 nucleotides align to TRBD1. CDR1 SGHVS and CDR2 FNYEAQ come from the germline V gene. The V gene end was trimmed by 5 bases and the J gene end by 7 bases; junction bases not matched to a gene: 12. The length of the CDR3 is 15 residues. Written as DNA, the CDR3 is TGTGCCAGCAGCGCCGGGACAGGGACTACGATTGAGCAGTACTTC. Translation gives CASSAGTGTTIEQYF.

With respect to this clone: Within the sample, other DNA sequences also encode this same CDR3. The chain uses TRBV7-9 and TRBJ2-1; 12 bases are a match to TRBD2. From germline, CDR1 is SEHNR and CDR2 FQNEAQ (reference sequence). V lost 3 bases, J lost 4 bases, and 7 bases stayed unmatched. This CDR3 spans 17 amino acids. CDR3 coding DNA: TGTGCCAGCAGCTTTCAGACTAGCGGGAGTTCGTACAATGAGCAGTTCTTC. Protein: CASSFQTSGSSYNEQFF.